This TCR beta chain was profiled in a study of blood T cell repertoires in COVID-19. Study summary: Samples came from the United States, Italy and Spain, spanning acute and convalescent COVID-19. T cells, B-cell-depleted T cells, or PBMCs supplied cDNA or gDNA.

In the authors' workflow: Amplified reference gene primers provided the basis for estimating nucleated cell counts. TCRdb's copy holds only in-frame clones and misses some; the assay was immunoSEQ multiplex PCR. V, J and clone size reflect that table, while D and trimming were determined from the DNA. In the table there are about 85,000 clones, 80% to 85% of which are singletons. Germline CDR1 reads SQVTM; CDR2 reads ANQGSEA. Trimming stripped 6 bases from V and 0 bases from J, with 17 bases between. The CDR3 is 15 amino acids. The chain couples TRBV29-1 to TRBJ1-2; no firm D call. Input material: peripheral blood. The sequence derives from a man in his 60s with acute or convalescent COVID-19. The CDR3 region has the DNA TGCAGCGTGGCTTCGGGATGGGTGGCTAACTATGGCTACACCTTC. Residues: CSVASGWVANYGYTF.